The T cell receptor (beta chain) under discussion was sequenced for a study of T cell responses to AZD1222 COVID-19 vaccine. CDR3 length: 17 residues. Trimming shortened V by 2 bases and J by 6 bases, and 17 bases separated the two germline ends. Germline assignment: CDR1 LGHNA and CDR2 YSLEER. Data came from immunoSEQ multiplex PCR; TCRdb stores just in-frame clones and leaves some out. Of fewer than 250,000 clones in the sample, roughly 91% are singletons; the top ten hold 1%. This TCR was recovered from an adult in good health. The sequenced sample was peripheral blood, obtained on day 0 of MenACWY control vaccination. The chain has TRBV4-3 and TRBJ1-6; D not resolved. This CDR3 reads CASSQTTYRRSNSPLHF. The CDR3 bases are TGCGCCAGCAGCCAAACTACTTATCGGCGGAGTAATTCACCCCTCCACTTT.